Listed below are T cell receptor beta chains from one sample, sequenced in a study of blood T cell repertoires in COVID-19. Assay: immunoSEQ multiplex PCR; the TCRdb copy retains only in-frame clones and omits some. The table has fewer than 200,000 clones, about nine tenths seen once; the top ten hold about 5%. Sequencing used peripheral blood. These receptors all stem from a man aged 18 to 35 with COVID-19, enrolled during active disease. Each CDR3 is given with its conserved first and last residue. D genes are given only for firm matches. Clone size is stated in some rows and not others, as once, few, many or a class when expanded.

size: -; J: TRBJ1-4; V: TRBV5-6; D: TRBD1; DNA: TGTGCCAGCAGCTGGGGGACAGGGGGCGGTGAAAAACTGCTTTTT; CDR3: CASSWGTGGGEKLLF
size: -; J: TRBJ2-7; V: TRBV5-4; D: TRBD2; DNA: TGTGCCAGCAGCTTGGGACCCTCTACTAGCGCAAGCTCCTACGAGCAGTACTTC; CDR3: CASSLGPSTSASSYEQYF
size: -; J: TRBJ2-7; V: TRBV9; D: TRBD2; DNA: TGTGCCAGCAGCGTAGCGGGGGGGCAGCGTGAGCAGTACTTC; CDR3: CASSVAGGQREQYF
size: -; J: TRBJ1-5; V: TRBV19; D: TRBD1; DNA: TGTGCCAGTCAGGGGGAGGTACAGCCCCAGCATTTT; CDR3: CASQGEVQPQHF
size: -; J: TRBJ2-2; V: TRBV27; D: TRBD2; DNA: TGTGCCAGCAGTTCCCTAAGGGGGGGGACTAGCGGGAGGTGGAACACCGGGGAGCTGTTTTTT; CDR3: CASSSLRGGTSGRWNTGELFF
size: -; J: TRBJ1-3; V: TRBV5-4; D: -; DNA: TGTGCCAGCAGCTTAGACAGCTCTGGAAACACCATATATTTT; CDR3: CASSLDSSGNTIYF
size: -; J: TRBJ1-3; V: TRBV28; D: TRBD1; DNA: TGTGCCAGCAGTTTCCTGGGACAGACCCTCTCTGGAAACACCATATATTTT; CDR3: CASSFLGQTLSGNTIYF
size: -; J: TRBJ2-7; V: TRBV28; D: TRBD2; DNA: TGTGCCAGCAGTCAAGGGACTACCTACGAGCAGTACTTC; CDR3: CASSQGTTYEQYF
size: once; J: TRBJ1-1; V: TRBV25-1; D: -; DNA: TGTGCCAGCAGTGAATACCCAGGGAACACTGAAGCTTTCTTT; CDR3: CASSEYPGNTEAFF
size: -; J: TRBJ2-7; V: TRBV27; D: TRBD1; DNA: TGTGCCAGCAGTCTGAGGCAGGGGGCCTACGAGCAGTACTTC; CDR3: CASSLRQGAYEQYF
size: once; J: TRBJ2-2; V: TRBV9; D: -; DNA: TGTGCCAGCAGCCCCCGCGACACCGGGGAGCTGTTTTTT; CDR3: CASSPRDTGELFF
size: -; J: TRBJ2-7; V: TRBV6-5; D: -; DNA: TGTGCCAGCAGTCCAAACTACCACGAGCAGTACTTC; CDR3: CASSPNYHEQYF
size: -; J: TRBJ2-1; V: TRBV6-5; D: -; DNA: TGTGCCAGCAGTTACCTGAAGGGGGAGCAGTTCTTC; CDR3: CASSYLKGEQFF
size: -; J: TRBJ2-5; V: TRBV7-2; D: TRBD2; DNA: TGTGCCAGCAGCTTACGAGAGGGGACTAGCGGGAGAGAGACCCAGTACTTC; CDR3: CASSLREGTSGRETQYF
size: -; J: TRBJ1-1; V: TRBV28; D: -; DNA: TGTGCCAGCAGTTTGCTGAGCTACACTGAAGCTTTCTTT; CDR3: CASSLLSYTEAFF
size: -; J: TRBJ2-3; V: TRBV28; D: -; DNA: TGTGCCAGCAGTCCCACGACACGGACACGGGCAGATACGCAGTATTTT; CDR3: CASSPTTRTRADTQYF
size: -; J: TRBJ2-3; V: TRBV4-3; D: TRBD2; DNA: TGCGCCAGCAGCCATCGACTAGCGGGAGGGAGCACAGATACGCAGTATTTT; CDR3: CASSHRLAGGSTDTQYF
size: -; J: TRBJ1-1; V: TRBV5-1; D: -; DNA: TGCGCCAGCAGGGAGCGGACGGAAAACACTGAAGCTTTCTTT; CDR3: CASRERTENTEAFF
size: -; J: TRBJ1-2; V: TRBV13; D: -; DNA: TGTGCCAGCAGCTTAGGGCGAGGGAGCTATGGCTACACCTTC; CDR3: CASSLGRGSYGYTF
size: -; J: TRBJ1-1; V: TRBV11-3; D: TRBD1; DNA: TGTGCCAGCAGACATACGGACAGGGACCTTCAATCGAACACTGAAGCTTTCTTT; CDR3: CASRHTDRDLQSNTEAFF
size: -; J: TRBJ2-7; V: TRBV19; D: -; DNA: TGTGCCAGTAAAAGAGGCGGGGCCTTCAGCTCCTACGAGCAGTACTTC; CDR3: CASKRGGAFSSYEQYF
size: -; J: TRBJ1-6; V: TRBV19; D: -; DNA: TGTGCCAGTAGTATGGAGATCGCCAGGAGGAACTCACCCCTCCACTTT; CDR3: CASSMEIARRNSPLHF
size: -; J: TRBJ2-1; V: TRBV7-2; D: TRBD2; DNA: TGTGCCAGCAGCTTAGTAGGACTAGCCCGGAATGAGCAGTTCTTC; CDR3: CASSLVGLARNEQFF
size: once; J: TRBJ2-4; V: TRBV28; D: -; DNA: TGTGCCAGCAGTTTAACGGGTACCCTAGCCAAAAACATTCAGTACTTC; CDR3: CASSLTGTLAKNIQYF